Shown below are 25 T cell receptor beta chains from a single sample sequenced in a study of cytomegalovirus exposure and HLA in healthy donors. The PCR was carried out with 60 Vbeta primers and 13 Jbeta primers. Produced via immunoSEQ multiplex PCR; TCRdb's table is partial and in-frame only. This table holds 150,000 to 200,000 clones, approximately 80% found once. Sequencing was done on a sample of PBMCs. The receptors here all came from a girl under 18 in good health and CMV-seropositive.

The rearrangement joins TRBV7-9 to TRBJ2-5; tentative D call: TRBD2 (6 bases). CDR3 size: 15 residues. V was trimmed by 1 base and J by 2 bases, leaving 11 bases between them. Germline V gene lookup returns CDR1 SEHNR and CDR2 FQNEAQ (reference sequence). CDR3 residues: CASSLGRGLQETQYF. The CDR3 DNA sequence: TGTGCCAGCAGCTTAGGAAGGGGACTGCAAGAGACCCAGTACTTC. The whole variable domain, remainder taken from reference TRBV7-9 and TRBJ2-5, is DTGVSQNPRHKITKRGQNVTFRCDPISEHNRLYWYRQTLGQGPEFLTYFQNEAQLEKSRLLSDRFSAERPKGSFSTLEIQRTEQGDSAMYLCASSLGRGLQETQYFGPGTRLLVL.

V usage is TRBV7-6 and J usage is TRBJ1-3; weak D call: TRBD1 (5 bases). CDR3 length: 12 residues. Germline V gene data show CDR1 as SGHVS and CDR2 as FNYEAQ. Trimming removed 3 bases at V and 7 bases at J, with 7 bases between. This CDR3 is CASSLGGNTIYF. CDR3 bases: TGTGCCAGCAGCTTGGGGGGGAACACCATATATTTT.

V usage is TRBV2 and J usage is TRBJ1-2, with D uncertain. CDR1 is SNHLY and CDR2 is FYNNEI in the germline V gene. The CDR3 length is 14 residues. V gave up 8 bases and J gave up 4 bases, with 17 bases separating them. CDR3 in amino acids: CASAPPRVLYGYTF. The CDR3 region has the DNA TGTGCCAGCGCCCCACCCCGGGTCCTCTATGGCTACACCTTC.

The chain carries TRBV10-2 and TRBJ2-5; D not resolved. Trimming took off 5 bases at V and 5 bases at J, with 12 bases between the two ends. The CDR3 has 13 residues. CDR1 is WSHSY and CDR2 is SAAADI in the germline V gene. As DNA, the CDR3 is TGCGCCAGCAGTTCTAGTAGTATGGAGACCCAGTACTTC. Translated, it gives CASSSSSMETQYF.

The gene calls are TRBV14 and TRBJ2-7; 7 bases map to TRBD1. Germline V lookup: CDR1 SGHDN, CDR2 FVKESK. The CDR3 is 14 amino acids. The trim removed 3 bases at V and 3 bases at J, leaving 5 bases unmatched. This CDR3 reads CASSHFDRVYEQYF. CDR3 DNA: TGTGCCAGCAGCCACTTCGACAGGGTCTACGAGCAGTACTTC.

The chain is built from TRBV11-2 and TRBJ2-7, with 7 bases aligning to TRBD2. CDR3 length: 15 amino acids. The V gene end was trimmed by 4 bases and the J gene end by 3 bases; junction bases not matched to a gene: 9. From germline, CDR1 is SGHAT and CDR2 FQNNGV. CDR3 DNA sequence: TGTGCCAGCAGCTCTCTGAGCGGGGCGAACTACGAGCAGTACTTC. It specifies CASSSLSGANYEQYF. The variable domain in full, with the rest retrieved from reference TRBV11-2 and TRBJ2-7, is EAGVAQSPRYKIIEKRQSVAFWCNPISGHATLYWYQQILGQGPKLLIQFQNNGVVDDSQLPKDRFSAERLKGVDSTLKIQPAKLEDSAVYLCASSSLSGANYEQYFGPGTRLTVT.

The rearrangement links TRBV6-5 to TRBJ2-1, with 13 bases aligning to TRBD2. The germline CDR1 and CDR2 sequences are MNHEY and SVGAGI. The CDR3 consists of 15 residues. V shed 5 bases and J 5 bases; nucleotides not matched to a gene: 3. This CDR3 reads CASSPGLAGHNEQFF. DNA of the CDR3: TGTGCCAGCAGTCCGGGACTAGCGGGACACAATGAGCAGTTCTTC.

DNA for the CDR3: TGTGCCAGCAGACTAACCGGGACTAGCGACCACGAGCAGTACTTC. Translation gives CASRLTGTSDHEQYF. The chain links TRBV7-6 to TRBJ2-7; 10 bases map to TRBD2. V dropped 6 bases and J dropped 5; count of bases not matched to a gene: 10. Germline V gene lookup returns CDR1 SGHVS and CDR2 FNYEAQ. The CDR3 is 15 residues long.

The chain has TRBV4-1 and TRBJ2-1; 8 nucleotides match TRBD2. Germline V gene sequence: CDR1 MGHRA, CDR2 YSYEKL. CDR3 length: 18 residues. With 0 bases clipped from V and 4 bases from J, the junction kept 11 bases outside the gene matches. The CDR3 sequence is CASSQEGILAGLYNEQFF. The CDR3, as DNA: TGCGCCAGCAGCCAAGAGGGGATCCTAGCGGGTCTTTACAATGAGCAGTTCTTC.

This chain connects TRBV6-1 to TRBJ1-3, with a possible D match to TRBD1 (5 bases). The CDR3 is made up of 17 amino acids. The V end was cut by 1 base, the J end by 0 bases, with 13 bases between. CDR1 is MNHNS, CDR2 SASEGT, per germline. The CDR3 reads CASSEVAGPGSGNTIYF. The CDR3 nucleotides are TGTGCCAGCAGTGAAGTGGCAGGGCCTGGCTCTGGAAACACCATATATTTT.

The chain employs TRBV10-3 and TRBJ1-3; D not resolved. The CDR3 length is 14 residues. V gave up 3 bases and J gave up 0 bases, with 6 bases separating them. Germline CDR1 reads ENHRY; CDR2 reads SYGVKD. CDR3 bases: TGTGCCATCAGTGATTCGGTCTCTGGAAACACCATATATTTT. Translated, it gives CAISDSVSGNTIYF.

The chain couples TRBV19 to TRBJ2-7, with 7 bases identical to TRBD1. Germline V gene data show CDR1 as LNHDA and CDR2 as SQIVND (reference sequence). V was pared by 4 bases and J by 3 bases, with 6 bases of the junction left unmatched. The CDR3 extends over 14 amino acids. In nucleotides, the CDR3 is TGTGCCAGTAGTACCGGGACAGACCTCTACGAGCAGTACTTC. It is translated as CASSTGTDLYEQYF.

The gene calls are TRBV29-1 and TRBJ1-1, with a weak D call TRBD1 (6 bases). Germline CDR1 is SQVTM and CDR2 is ANQGSEA. The CDR3 is 14 amino acids. Trimming removed 5 bases at V and 6 bases at J, with 19 bases between. The CDR3 is CSVLGQRGNAEAFF. CDR3 DNA sequence: TGCAGCGTTCTCGGACAGAGGGGAAACGCTGAAGCTTTCTTT.

The chain uses TRBV11-2 and TRBJ2-7; TRBD1 might be the D (6 bases). The germline V gene has CDR1 SGHAT and CDR2 FQNNGV. The CDR3 loop spans 17 amino acids. V was clipped by 0 bases and J by 0 bases, with 15 bases between them. CDR3 sequence (DNA): TGTGCCAGCAGCTTAGATCAGGACAGACTTTACTCCTACGAGCAGTACTTC. Translation: CASSLDQDRLYSYEQYF.

J is TRBJ1-2 and V is TRBV11-2; D call uncertain. CDR1 and CDR2 (germline): SGHAT, FQNNGV. The CDR3 sequence is 13 residues long. V gave up 1 base and J gave up 14 bases, with 17 bases separating them. CDR3 DNA: TGTGCCAGCAGCTTAGTATCAAGCTCGCGATGTACCTTC. It codes for CASSLVSSSRCTF. The entire variable domain, with the rest obtained from reference TRBV11-2 and TRBJ1-2, is as follows: EAGVAQSPRYKIIEKRQSVAFWCNPISGHATLYWYQQILGQGPKLLIQFQNNGVVDDSQLPKDRFSAERLKGVDSTLKIQPAKLEDSAVYLCASSLVSSSRCTFGSGTRLTVV.

The chain has TRBV7-9 and TRBJ1-1; D gene uncertain. CDR3 length equals 16 residues. Trimming stripped 5 bases from V and 3 bases from J, with 19 bases between. The germline gives CDR1 SEHNR, CDR2 FQNEAQ (reference sequence). The CDR3 DNA is TGTGCCAGCAGCGTAGGGATAGACCCTGGGCACACTGAAGCTTTCTTT. This codes for CASSVGIDPGHTEAFF.

The rearrangement joins TRBV19 to TRBJ1-2; unclear D gene. CDR1 is LNHDA and CDR2 is SQIVND in the germline V gene (reference sequence). The V end lost 3 bases, the J end lost 8 bases, and 4 bases lay between the germline ends. The CDR3 runs 10 residues. CDR3 loop: CASSMGGYTF. The CDR3, as DNA: TGTGCCAGTAGTATGGGCGGCTACACCTTC. The whole variable domain, remainder taken from reference TRBV19 and TRBJ1-2, is DGGITQSPKYLFRKEGQNVTLSCEQNLNHDAMYWYRQDPGQGLRLIYYSQIVNDFQKGDIAEGYSVSREKKESFPLTVTSAQKNPTAFYLCASSMGGYTFGSGTRLTVV.

The rearrangement uses TRBV6-1 and TRBJ1-1; D gene uncertain. The V gene's germline CDR1 is MNHNS and CDR2 SASEGT. The ends were cut back, 9 bases at V and 6 bases at J, with 11 bases in the middle. The CDR3 is 11 amino acids. CDR3 residues: CASSRRSEAFF. CDR3 bases: TGTGCCAGTTCTAGGCGGTCTGAAGCTTTCTTT.

V is TRBV9 and J is TRBJ1-2, with TRBD1 as a possible D gene (5 bases). V was trimmed by 2 bases and J by 4 bases, leaving 12 bases between them. The CDR3 consists of 14 residues. Germline V gene data show CDR1 as SGDLS and CDR2 as YYNGEE. Written as DNA, the CDR3 is TGTGCCAGCAGCGTTCTAGACACAGGCTATGGCTACACCTTC. As protein: CASSVLDTGYGYTF.

J is TRBJ1-2 and V is TRBV5-1; 7 positions agree with TRBD1. The CDR3 has 12 amino acids. With V trimmed by 7 bases and J by 7 bases, 7 bases remained unmatched. Germline V gene data show CDR1 as SGHRS and CDR2 as YFSETQ. CDR3 DNA sequence: TGCGCCAGCTCGGACAGGACTGTTGGCTACACCTTC. It translates to CASSDRTVGYTF.

The chain couples TRBV5-6 to TRBJ1-5; D gene unclear. This CDR3 spans 13 amino acids. Trimming removed 2 bases from V and 0 bases from J, with 3 bases in between. Germline V gene sequence: CDR1 SGHDT, CDR2 YYEEEE. The CDR3 DNA reads as TGTGCCAGCAGCTTACATAGCAATCAGCCCCAGCATTTT. Translated: CASSLHSNQPQHF.

The chain combines TRBV7-2 with TRBJ2-1, with a weak D call TRBD2 (6 bases). The CDR3 is 16 amino acids. The V gene lost 2 bases and the J gene lost 2 bases, with 13 bases spanning the gap. Germline lookup yields CDR1 SGHTA and CDR2 FQGNSA. Here the CDR3 reads CASSLSSGVAYNEQFF. The CDR3 DNA reads as TGTGCCAGCAGCTTATCCTCGGGAGTTGCCTACAATGAGCAGTTCTTC. The full variable domain, rest sourced from reference TRBV7-2 and TRBJ2-1, is GAGVSQSPSNKVTEKGKDVELRCDPISGHTALYWYRQSLGQGLEFLIYFQGNSAPDKSGLPSDRFSAERTGGSVSTLTIQRTQQEDSAVYLCASSLSSGVAYNEQFFGPGTRLTVL.

This sequence joins TRBV4-1 and TRBJ1-3; no clear D. The CDR3 runs 13 residues. Germline CDR1 is MGHRA and CDR2 is YSYEKL. V gave up 4 bases and J gave up 4 bases, with 8 bases separating them. The DNA for the CDR3 is TGCGCCAGCAGCCCCCCATTGGGAAACACCATATATTTT. Its translation is CASSPPLGNTIYF.

The V and J genes are TRBV14 and TRBJ2-1; perhaps TRBD2 as D (5 bases). CDR1 and CDR2 from the germline V gene are SGHDN and FVKESK. The germline V and J ends were trimmed by 4 bases and 7 bases, with 26 bases remaining between them. The CDR3 spans 18 residues. The CDR3 nucleotides read TGTGCCAGCAGCCCGCCCCCCGTCTTTGCGGGTGATTTGAATGAGCAGTTCTTC. Translating it yields CASSPPPVFAGDLNEQFF.

The rearrangement uses TRBV9 and TRBJ2-2; D call uncertain. V lost 1 base to trimming and J lost 3 bases, with 7 bases between them. From germline, CDR1 is SGDLS and CDR2 YYNGEE. The CDR3 spans 14 residues. For the CDR3, the DNA is TGTGCCAGCAGCGTACTGGGCCACACCGGGGAGCTGTTTTTT. Its translation is CASSVLGHTGELFF.